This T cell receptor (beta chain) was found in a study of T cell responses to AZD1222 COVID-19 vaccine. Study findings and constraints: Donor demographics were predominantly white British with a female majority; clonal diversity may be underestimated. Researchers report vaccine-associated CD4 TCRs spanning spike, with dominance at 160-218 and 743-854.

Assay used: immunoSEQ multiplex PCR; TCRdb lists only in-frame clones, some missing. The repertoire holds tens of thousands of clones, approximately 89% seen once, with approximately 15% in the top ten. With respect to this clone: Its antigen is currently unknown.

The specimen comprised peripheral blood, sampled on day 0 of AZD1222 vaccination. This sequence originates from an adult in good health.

This CDR3 is CASSKQSPHQETQYF. DNA for the CDR3: TGTGCCAGCAGCAAACAAAGTCCCCACCAAGAGACCCAGTACTTC. This chain uses TRBV6-1 with TRBJ2-5; D remains ambiguous. Trimming left V 6 bases short and J 0 bases short, with 14 bases between. From germline, CDR1 is MNHNS and CDR2 SASEGT. This CDR3 spans 15 amino acids.